The 24 T cell receptor beta chains given below trace back to one sample, sequenced in a study of T cells in Graves' hyperthyroidism and ophthalmopathy. TCR beta CDR3 regions were amplified from RNA. HTBI primers drove first-round RT-PCR of the TCR CDR3. One entry per CDR3 protein results from TCRdb running MiXCR on the multiplex PCR reads. The top ten hold roughly 3.4% of the sample, which has some 580,000 distinct CDR3 sequences, around 16% seen once. Sequencing used blood. The receptor set was obtained from a woman in her thirties or forties with Graves' ophthalmopathy.

This clonotype was seen a handful of times. V gene TRBV6-1 combines with J gene TRBJ1-2; TRBD1 matches 8 bases. V lost 5 bases to trimming and J lost 8 bases; unmatched junction nucleotides: 4. CDR1 and CDR2 (germline): MNHNS, SASEGT. The CDR3 has 12 amino acids. The CDR3 loop reads CASSSGQVGYTF. The DNA for the CDR3 is TGTGCCAGCAGTTCGGGACAGGTGGGCTACACCTTC.

A word on this clonotype: Being one base from a much bigger clone, this may be a read error. The J gene is TRBJ1-2, the V gene TRBV28; 8 nucleotides align to TRBD1. The V and J ends lost 11 bases and 4 bases, in that order; junction bases with no gene match: 9. Germline V CDR1 and CDR2: MDHEN, SYDVKM. CDR3 length: 13 amino acids. The CDR3 coding sequence is TGTGCCGGCTATGGGACAGGAGGCTATGGCTACACCTTC. It encodes CAGYGTGGYGYTF.

The genes are TRBV29-1 and TRBJ2-3; 7 bases match TRBD2. This CDR3 contains 13 residues. Germline V CDR1 and CDR2: SQVTM, ANQGSEA. The V gene end was trimmed by 4 bases and the J gene end by 2 bases; junction bases not matched to a gene: 3. CDR3 loop: CSVVGGITDTQYF. The CDR3 bases are TGCAGCGTTGTCGGGGGGATCACAGATACGCAGTATTTT.

This clonotype showed up just a few times. CDR3 sequence: CAWANRDNQPQHF. CDR3 sequence (DNA): TGTGCCTGGGCCAACAGGGACAATCAGCCCCAGCATTTT. V usage is TRBV30 and J usage is TRBJ1-5; D might be TRBD1 (6 bases). V lost 5 bases to trimming and J lost 3 bases, with 11 bases between them. CDR3 length equals 13 residues. Looked up from germline, CDR1 is GTSNPN and CDR2 is SVGIG (reference sequence).

The chain recombines TRBV10-3 with TRBJ2-4; D remains unclear. CDR1 is ENHRY, CDR2 SYGVKD, per germline. V was shortened by 11 bases and J by 15 bases, with 26 bases between the two germline ends. This CDR3 comprises 13 residues. The CDR3 loop reads CASKGNQKSVGYF. The CDR3 bases are TGTGCCTCAAAAGGGAACCAAAAATCCGTGGGGTACTTC.

This clonotype has a count of ten or more. The chain couples TRBV3-1 to TRBJ1-3; TRBD1 aligns across 7 bases. Germline V lookup: CDR1 LGHDT, CDR2 YNNKEL (reference sequence). CDR3 length equals 16 residues. Trimming took 3 bases from V and 0 from J; bases not matched to a gene: 5. The CDR3: CASSHRRDSSGNTIYF. The CDR3 DNA is TGTGCCAGCAGCCACCGCCGGGACAGCTCTGGAAACACCATATATTTT.

This clonotype has a count of ten or more. The V call is TRBV11-2, the J call TRBJ1-2, with D possibly being TRBD1 (5 bases). This CDR3 contains 15 residues. Germline values: CDR1 SGHAT, CDR2 FQNNGV. V lost 4 bases, J lost 7 bases, and 19 bases lay in between. The DNA of the CDR3 is TGTGCCAGCAGCTCACAAAGAGTTGGGGGAGGTGGCTACACCTTC. Encoded protein: CASSSQRVGGGGYTF.

The chain employs TRBV2 and TRBJ2-5; D could derive from TRBD1 or TRBD2 (6 bases each). Germline CDR1 reads SNHLY; CDR2 reads FYNNEI. The CDR3 is made up of 13 amino acids. V was clipped by 5 bases and J by 9 bases, with 16 bases between them. The CDR3 DNA reads as TGTGCCAGCAGTTTGTGGGGGGCGCGGGCCCAGTACTTC. The encoded protein is CASSLWGARAQYF.

This clonotype was picked up a small number of times. At one boundary the junction diverges from the germline segment, which might be a read error. V usage is TRBV6-5 and J usage is TRBJ2-7; D is unclear. Germline V CDR1 and CDR2: MNHEY, SVGAGI. The CDR3 runs 16 residues. In DNA form, the CDR3 reads TGTACCAGCAGTTATTCCCCACCTCCCGTTTTTTACGAGCAGTACTTC. The encoded protein is CTSSYSPPPVFYEQYF.

The chain uses TRBV20-1 and TRBJ1-5; no firm D call. Germline loops: CDR1 DFQATT, CDR2 SNEGSKA (reference sequence). Trimming shortened V by 3 bases and J by 0 bases, and 9 bases separated the two germline ends. The CDR3 extends over 14 amino acids. This CDR3 reads CSARYTNSNQPQHF. The CDR3 bases are TGCAGTGCTAGGTATACAAATAGCAATCAGCCCCAGCATTTT.

The rearrangement links TRBV10-3 to TRBJ1-2; the D is unclear. The V gene lost 6 bases and the J gene lost 1 base, with 15 bases spanning the gap. Germline loops: CDR1 ENHRY, CDR2 SYGVKD. The CDR3 runs 15 residues. CDR3 loop: CAISSGPRDNYGYTF. As DNA, the CDR3 is TGTGCCATCAGCTCCGGGCCAAGGGATAACTATGGCTACACCTTC.

The chain employs TRBV2 and TRBJ2-3; 13 bases line up with TRBD2. This CDR3 has 17 amino acids. J was trimmed by 4 bases and V by 4 bases; bases with no gene match: 8. Per the germline V gene, CDR1 is SNHLY and CDR2 is FYNNEI. For the CDR3, the DNA is TGTGCCAGCAGTGGAACTAGCGGGAGGGCCAATGCAGATACGCAGTATTTT. Protein product: CASSGTSGRANADTQYF.

The chain couples TRBV4-1 to TRBJ2-1; 7 bases match TRBD2. Losses at the gene ends were 4 bases for V and 8 bases for J; bases not matched to a gene: 11. The CDR3 has 15 amino acids. Germline V gene sequence: CDR1 MGHRA, CDR2 YSYEKL. In DNA form, the CDR3 reads TGCGCCAGCAGCCGAGGACTCCCCAGCGGGGATGAGCAGTTCTTC. Residues: CASSRGLPSGDEQFF.

This clonotype occurred many times. The CDR3 DNA follows: TGTGCCAGCTCATCGTCAGGGTTGACGAGCGAGCAGTACTTC. Protein sequence: CASSSSGLTSEQYF. The V call is TRBV18, the J call TRBJ2-7, with D perhaps matching TRBD1 (5 bases). Germline V lookup: CDR1 KGHSH, CDR2 LQKENI. Trimming took off 5 bases at V and 6 bases at J, with 17 bases between the two ends. CDR3 length equals 14 residues.

The chain links TRBV30 to TRBJ2-7; TRBD2 aligns across 8 bases. Trimming cost V 3 bases and J 9 bases; bases outside gene matches: 7. The CDR3 spans 12 residues. Germline assignment: CDR1 GTSNPN and CDR2 SVGIG (reference sequence). The CDR3 nucleotides are TGTGCCTGGAGCCCCGCCCGGGGGGGGCAGTACTTC. This translates into CAWSPARGGQYF.

The CDR3 is CASSLLAGYQPNTYEQYF. The CDR3 bases are TGTGCCAGCAGTTTGTTGGCAGGGTACCAGCCTAACACCTACGAGCAGTACTTC. J is TRBJ2-7 and V is TRBV12-3 or TRBV12-4, with a tentative D call TRBD1 (5 bases). This CDR3 region has 18 residues. Trimming left V 3 bases short and J 2 bases short, with 23 bases between.

The V call is TRBV7-9, the J call TRBJ2-5, with 8 bases that match TRBD2. The germline gives CDR1 SEHNR, CDR2 FQNEAQ (reference sequence). This CDR3 region has 16 residues. The V segment lost 5 bases and the J segment 2 bases; nucleotides outside the gene matches: 10. CDR3 bases: TGTGCCAGCAGCCTCCGAGCGGGGGAGCGACAAGAGACCCAGTACTTC. Protein sequence: CASSLRAGERQETQYF.

This clonotype was seen a few times. This chain joins TRBV7-8 and TRBJ2-3, with D uncertain. CDR1 is SGHVS, CDR2 FQNEAQ, per germline. The CDR3 has 15 residues. The germline V and J ends were trimmed by 3 bases and 0 bases, with 10 bases remaining between them. The CDR3 protein is CASSFSHSSTDTQYF. DNA for the CDR3: TGTGCCAGCAGCTTCTCTCACTCGAGCACAGATACGCAGTATTTT.

This clonotype was counted between two and nine times. V and J are TRBV6-1 and TRBJ1-5; D is unresolved. Germline CDR1 MNHNS, CDR2 SASEGT. V dropped 3 bases and J dropped 0 bases, with 12 bases sitting between them. This CDR3 region has 16 residues. The CDR3: CASSEYGPDSNQPQHF. For the CDR3, the DNA is TGTGCCAGCAGTGAGTACGGCCCTGATAGCAATCAGCCCCAGCATTTT.

This clonotype occurred a few times. The chain links TRBV20-1 to TRBJ2-2, with D possibly matching TRBD2 (6 bases). CDR3 length: 18 amino acids. Germline-derived CDR1 and CDR2 are DFQATT and SNEGSKA (reference sequence). V was pared by 1 base and J by 6 bases, with 24 bases between. This chain's CDR3 is CSARVPLAFRESAGELFF. Here the CDR3 DNA reads TGCAGTGCTAGAGTTCCTTTAGCGTTTCGGGAGTCGGCCGGGGAGCTGTTTTTT.

This clonotype was observed many times. The V and J genes are TRBV2 and TRBJ1-1, with 9 bases aligning to TRBD1. The ends lost 5 bases at V and 1 base at J; junction bases unmatched: 5. The length of the CDR3 is 15 residues. Germline CDR1 reads SNHLY; CDR2 reads FYNNEI. The CDR3 nucleotides are TGTGCCAGCAGTTTACAGGGGGCCCCGAACACTGAAGCTTTCTTT. Encoded protein: CASSLQGAPNTEAFF.

Ten or more counts support this clonotype. This chain links TRBV7-8 with TRBJ1-1, with a weak D call TRBD1 (5 bases). Per the germline V gene, CDR1 is SGHVS and CDR2 is FQNEAQ. This CDR3 spans 15 amino acids. V dropped 5 bases and J dropped 6 bases, with 19 bases sitting between them. DNA of the CDR3: TGTGCCAGCAGCCAACCAGGGATAGTCGGGTCTGAAGCTTTCTTT. The encoded protein is CASSQPGIVGSEAFF. The full variable domain, completed using reference TRBV7-8 and TRBJ1-1, is GAGVSQSPRYKVAKRGQDVALRCDPISGHVSLFWYQQALGQGPEFLTYFQNEAQLDKSGLPSDRFFAERPEGSVSTLKIQRTQQEDSAVYLCASSQPGIVGSEAFFGQGTRLTVV.

Only a few counts were recorded for this clonotype. The V gene is TRBV7-9, the J gene TRBJ2-1; the D is unclear. Trimming took 1 base from V and 15 from J, leaving 13 bases between them. Germline assignment: CDR1 SEHNR and CDR2 FQNEAQ (reference sequence). The CDR3 is 12 amino acids. In nucleotides, the CDR3 is TGTGCCAGCAGCTTAGTGGACGCTCCCCGGTTCTTC. This gives the protein CASSLVDAPRFF.

Only one count was recorded for this clonotype. The J gene is TRBJ1-5, the V gene TRBV20-1; D ambiguous. V was clipped by 3 bases and J by 3 bases, with 9 bases between them. The germline V gene has CDR1 DFQATT and CDR2 SNEGSKA (reference sequence). CDR3 length: 13 amino acids. CDR3 DNA sequence: TGCAGTGCTAGTAATCAGGACAATCAGCCCCAGCATTTT. Protein sequence: CSASNQDNQPQHF.